Below are 22 T cell receptor beta chains sequenced from a single sample in a study of blood T cell repertoires in COVID-19. Profiled with immunoSEQ multiplex PCR; TCRdb holds only in-frame clones, not every one. The table shows 250,000 or so clones, with just under 85% occurring only once. Input material: peripheral blood. These receptors all stem from a man between 50 and 59 years old with acute or convalescent COVID-19.

Details on this clone: Germline is not matched at one junction end, which may reflect a read error. This chain links TRBV24-1 with TRBJ2-1, with 14 bases aligning to TRBD2. The CDR3 loop spans 20 amino acids. CDR1 and CDR2 (germline): KGHDR, SFDVKD. The CDR3 loop reads CATSGPAGTSGSPTYDEQFF. The CDR3 nucleotides read TGTGCCACCAGTGGCCCCGCGGGGACTAGCGGGAGTCCGACCTACGATGAGCAGTTCTTC.

This clone has more than one count but fewer than ten. The rearrangement links TRBV7-9 to TRBJ1-2, with 9 bases that match TRBD1. Trimming removed 7 bases from V and 5 bases from J; junction bases left unmatched: 5. CDR1 is SEHNR and CDR2 is FQNEAQ in the germline V gene (reference sequence). The CDR3 length is 13 residues. CDR3 amino acids: CASNTGGGYGYTF. CDR3 nucleotide sequence: TGTGCCAGCAATACAGGGGGCGGGTATGGCTACACCTTC.

V usage is TRBV10-2 and J usage is TRBJ1-1, with a weak D call TRBD1 (6 bases). V lost 2 bases and J 0 bases, leaving 7 bases between the germline ends. The CDR3 sequence is 14 residues long. Germline V gene data show CDR1 as WSHSY and CDR2 as SAAADI. The CDR3 DNA reads as TGCGCCAGCAGTGAGACAGGGATGAACACTGAAGCTTTCTTT. It is translated as CASSETGMNTEAFF.

The chain couples TRBV24-1 to TRBJ2-1, with 9 bases matching TRBD2. CDR1 KGHDR and CDR2 SFDVKD come from the germline V gene. The V segment lost 3 bases and the J segment 7 bases; nucleotides outside the gene matches: 9. The CDR3 totals 16 residues. The DNA for the CDR3 is TGTGCCACCAGTGATCCAGTAGCGGGAGCGCCGAATGAGCAGTTCTTC. Its translation: CATSDPVAGAPNEQFF.

The chain links TRBV30 to TRBJ2-7; TRBD1 agrees at 7 bases. There are 14 residues in the CDR3. The germline V gene encodes CDR1 GTSNPN and CDR2 SVGIG (reference sequence). V was clipped by 3 bases and J by 3 bases; unmatched bases: 8. The CDR3: CAWSHRTGSYEQYF. In nucleotides, the CDR3 is TGTGCCTGGAGCCATAGGACAGGTAGCTACGAGCAGTACTTC.

This chain joins TRBV5-1 and TRBJ1-1; 7 positions agree with TRBD1. After removal of 1 base from V and 0 bases from J, the junction contained 6 bases not matched to a gene. CDR1 and CDR2 from the germline V gene are SGHRS and YFSETQ. The CDR3 spans 16 residues. The CDR3 loop reads CASSLPGQTLNTEAFF. CDR3 bases: TGCGCCAGCAGCTTGCCGGGACAGACTTTGAACACTGAAGCTTTCTTT.

The chain couples TRBV11-2 to TRBJ2-1, with D possibly being TRBD1 (6 bases). The CDR3 consists of 18 residues. The ends were cut back, 4 bases at V and 6 bases at J, with 25 bases in the middle. CDR1 is SGHAT, CDR2 FQNNGV, per germline. The CDR3 DNA reads as TGTGCCAGCAGCTACTTAGGTGACCCCCCACAGGGTGGCAATGAGCAGTTCTTC. Translation gives CASSYLGDPPQGGNEQFF.

For the CDR3, the DNA is TGTGCCAGCACCTGGGACTTGGGCACTGAAGCTTTCTTT. Protein sequence: CASTWDLGTEAFF. This chain connects TRBV7-2 to TRBJ1-1; a weak D match, TRBD1 (5 bases). V shed 7 bases and J shed 4 bases, with 13 bases lying between them. Germline loops: CDR1 SGHTA, CDR2 FQGNSA. The CDR3 spans 13 residues.

This sequence joins TRBV18 and TRBJ2-7, with D perhaps TRBD2 (5 bases). V lost 3 bases to trimming and J lost 2 bases, with 11 bases between them. This CDR3 has 14 residues. Germline CDR1 is KGHSH and CDR2 is LQKENI. CDR3 nucleotide sequence: TGTGCCAGCTCACCGTGGGAGCGTCCCTACGAGCAGTACTTC. Residues: CASSPWERPYEQYF.

The chain uses TRBV7-2 and TRBJ1-5, with D uncertain. The germline V gene has CDR1 SGHTA and CDR2 FQGNSA. V dropped 2 bases and J dropped 0 bases, with 14 bases sitting between them. The CDR3 extends over 17 amino acids. The CDR3 loop reads CASSLNAAEYSNQPQHF. The CDR3 DNA sequence: TGTGCCAGCAGCTTAAATGCGGCAGAGTATAGCAATCAGCCCCAGCATTTT.

There are a few counts of this clone. This rearrangement joins TRBV24-1 to TRBJ2-2; TRBD1 is a possible D gene (5 bases). The CDR3 sequence is 16 residues long. Germline CDR1 is KGHDR and CDR2 is SFDVKD. V dropped 5 bases and J dropped 5 bases, with 17 bases sitting between them. CDR3 DNA sequence: TGTGCCACCAGTGTCCCACCCGGTAAGGGGACCGGGGAGCTGTTTTTT. Protein sequence: CATSVPPGKGTGELFF.

The CDR3 sequence is CASSTYYNSPLHF. The CDR3 DNA reads TGTGCCAGCAGTACATACTATAATTCACCCCTCCACTTT. V and J are TRBV12-3 or TRBV12-4 and TRBJ1-6, with D uncertain. The length of the CDR3 is 13 residues. V lost 5 bases, J lost 3 bases, and 5 bases lay in between.

V usage is TRBV11-2 and J usage is TRBJ2-1; 8 bases agree with TRBD2. Germline CDR1 and CDR2: SGHAT and FQNNGV. This CDR3 spans 17 amino acids. After removal of 2 bases from V and 5 bases from J, the junction contained 11 bases not matched to a gene. For the CDR3, the DNA is TGTGCCAGCAGCTTATATCCGGGACTAGAAAGTCACAATGAGCAGTTCTTC. It codes for CASSLYPGLESHNEQFF.

The CDR3 sequence: CASRRDSYNEQFF. In DNA, the CDR3 is TGTGCCAGCAGACGGGACAGTTACAATGAGCAGTTCTTC. The genes are TRBV6-5 and TRBJ2-1, with TRBD1 matching 7 bases. This CDR3 comprises 13 residues. Germline CDR1 reads MNHEY; CDR2 reads SVGAGI. Trimming cost V 6 bases and J 4 bases; bases outside gene matches: 3.

J is TRBJ1-5 and V is TRBV19, with D hard to call. Per the germline V gene, CDR1 is LNHDA and CDR2 is SQIVND (reference sequence). V lost 7 bases and J lost 7, with 17 bases in between. CDR3 length equals 14 residues. DNA of the CDR3: TGTGCCAGTATAGGGAGGTCCGCGGCCCAGCCCCAGCATTTT. Protein: CASIGRSAAQPQHF.

The chain has TRBV6-5 and TRBJ1-1; 9 bases line up with TRBD1. The CDR3 loop spans 13 amino acids. Germline-derived CDR1 and CDR2 are MNHEY and SVGAGI. Trimming took 7 bases from V and 5 from J; bases not matched to a gene: 5. The CDR3 DNA reads TGTGCCAGCACTAAGACAGGGGGAACTGAAGCTTTCTTT. It translates to CASTKTGGTEAFF.

The rearrangement links TRBV6-5 to TRBJ1-5; D is unresolved. The V gene's germline CDR1 is MNHEY and CDR2 SVGAGI. With 7 bases removed from V and 3 bases from J, the gap between germline ends came to 10 bases. The CDR3 has 13 residues. CDR3 residues: CASISGINQPQHF. Here the CDR3 DNA reads TGTGCCAGCATTTCCGGGATCAATCAGCCCCAGCATTTT.

This clone was found a few times. Other DNA variants within this sample encode the same CDR3. The chain employs TRBV18 and TRBJ1-4; D possibly corresponds to TRBD1 (6 bases). The CDR3 length is 15 residues. Looked up from germline, CDR1 is KGHSH and CDR2 is LQKENI. Trimming took 3 bases from V and 0 from J, leaving 8 bases between them. CDR3 sequence (DNA): TGTGCCAGCTCACCGAGGACAGCAACTAATGAAAAACTGTTTTTT. Residues: CASSPRTATNEKLFF.

A word on this clone: One junction end disagrees with the germline gene, perhaps due to a read error. The chain employs TRBV7-9 and TRBJ1-4; TRBD1 matches 10 bases. Germline V gene sequence: CDR1 SEHNR, CDR2 FQNEAQ (reference sequence). This CDR3 contains 11 residues. CDR3 loop: CASSSGTGAIF. The CDR3 nucleotides are TGTGCCAGCAGTTCCGGGACAGGGGCGATTTTT.

The chain uses TRBV6-1 and TRBJ1-1; no firm D call. The CDR3 is 14 amino acids. V dropped 0 bases and J dropped 0 bases, with 5 bases sitting between them. CDR1 is MNHNS and CDR2 is SASEGT in the germline V gene. The CDR3 loop is CASSEAPVNTEAFF. CDR3 bases: TGTGCCAGCAGTGAAGCGCCGGTGAACACTGAAGCTTTCTTT.

The chain is built from TRBV5-1 and TRBJ1-3; tentatively, D is TRBD1 (6 bases). The CDR3 spans 17 residues. Germline-derived CDR1 and CDR2 are SGHRS and YFSETQ. V shed 4 bases and J shed 3 bases, with 20 bases lying between them. The chain's CDR3 is CASSGTPQGRDGNTIYF. For the CDR3, the DNA is TGCGCCAGCAGCGGCACTCCTCAGGGGAGAGATGGAAACACCATATATTTT.

The rearrangement joins TRBV5-4 to TRBJ1-2; 7 positions match TRBD1. The ends lost 4 bases at V and 4 bases at J; junction bases unmatched: 7. Germline assignment: CDR1 SGHNT and CDR2 YYREEE (reference sequence). The CDR3 is 14 residues long. The CDR3 spells CASSPTGDSYGYTF. The CDR3 DNA is TGTGCCAGCAGCCCAACCGGGGACAGCTATGGCTACACCTTC.